This paragraph reports one T cell receptor (beta chain). The sample belongs to a study of blood T cell repertoires in COVID-19. Study summary: Both acute and convalescent COVID-19 samples were obtained from the United States, Italy and Spain.

This CDR3 has 15 residues. Looked up from germline, CDR1 is SGDLS and CDR2 is YYNGEE. Trimming removed 4 bases at V and 6 bases at J, with 16 bases between. Authors' data handling: Nucleated cell number was recorded as an estimate derived from reference gene primer amplification. The data were produced by immunoSEQ multiplex PCR, yet TCRdb's version contains in-frame clones alone and is incomplete. The V and J calls and clone size are taken from that table; D and trimming were inferred from the DNA. Of under 75,000 clones in the sample, 65% to 85% are singletons; the top ten hold just under 6.5%. The TCR sequence derives from a human donor in a cohort sampled during active COVID-19. The rearrangement links TRBV9 to TRBJ1-4, with a weak D call TRBD1 (5 bases). Sequencing was done on a sample of peripheral blood. CDR3 in amino acids: CASSPPTGGDEKLFF. Written as DNA, the CDR3 is TGTGCCAGCAGCCCCCCGACCGGGGGAGATGAAAAACTGTTTTTT. Looking up the rest from reference TRBV9 and TRBJ1-4 gives the full variable domain: DSGVTQTPKHLITATGQRVTLRCSPRSGDLSVYWYQQSLDQGLQFLIQYYNGEERAKGNILERFSAQQFPDLHSELNLSSLELGDSALYFCASSPPTGGDEKLFFGSGTQLSVL.